One and the same sample provided the 17 T cell receptor beta chains below, sequenced in a study of patients and donors after allogeneic stem cell transplantation. One entry per CDR3 protein, called by TCRdb with MiXCR from the RT-PCR reads. The sample has some 880,000 distinct CDR3 sequences; roughly 18% are singletons. Source material: blood, either unsorted or a sorted T cell fraction (not recorded which). Receptor source: a human donor who was either an allogeneic HSCT recipient or a stem cell or donor lymphocyte infusion donor (not recorded which). It is not recorded whose cells these are; they may come from a transplant donor.

The table lists this clonotype with a few counts. This rearrangement joins TRBV5-1 to TRBJ1-2; D is unclear. Deletions cut 6 bases from V and 0 bases from J, with 12 bases between. This CDR3 has 14 residues. Per the germline V gene, CDR1 is SGHRS and CDR2 is YFSETQ. CDR3 sequence reads: CASTPDGSNYGYTF. The CDR3 DNA sequence: TGCGCCAGCACCCCGGACGGATCTAACTATGGCTACACCTTC. The whole variable domain, filled in from reference TRBV5-1 and TRBJ1-2, reads KAGVTQTPRYLIKTRGQQVTLSCSPISGHRSVSWYQQTPGQGLQFLFEYFSETQRNKGNFPGRFSGRQFSNSRSEMNVSTLELGDSALYLCASTPDGSNYGYTFGSGTRLTVV.

The chain employs TRBV12-3 or TRBV12-4 and TRBJ2-2; D may be TRBD1 (5 bases). This CDR3 spans 16 amino acids. V lost 5 bases, J lost 3 bases, and 16 bases lay in between. Here the CDR3 reads CASSPIPGYDTGELFF. CDR3 DNA sequence: TGTGCCAGCAGTCCCATACCAGGGTATGACACCGGGGAGCTGTTTTTT.

The chain joins TRBV7-2 to TRBJ1-2; no clear D gene. This CDR3 has 15 residues. The ends were cut back, 1 base at V and 4 bases at J, with 13 bases in the middle. The germline V gene has CDR1 SGHTA and CDR2 FQGNSA. CDR3 DNA: TGTGCCAGCAGCTTAGTACCCCAGGAGGGCTATGGCTACACCTTC. This codes for CASSLVPQEGYGYTF.

This clonotype was picked up a small number of times. This chain uses TRBV4-3 with TRBJ2-3; 7 nucleotides match TRBD1. Trimming took 2 bases from V and 2 from J; bases not matched to a gene: 7. The CDR3 runs to 16 residues. Germline V gene sequence: CDR1 LGHNA, CDR2 YSLEER. The DNA of the CDR3 is TGCGCCAGCAGCCAACGCAAGGGACAGCCCACAGATACGCAGTATTTT. This sequence encodes CASSQRKGQPTDTQYF.

There are a few counts of this clonotype. The CDR3 region is CSATKAGAAGELFF. The CDR3 DNA is TGCAGTGCAACAAAGGCGGGAGCGGCCGGGGAGCTGTTTTTT. The chain links TRBV20-1 to TRBJ2-2; 7 positions agree with TRBD2. After removal of 6 bases from V and 6 bases from J, the junction contained 10 bases not matched to a gene. The CDR3 runs 14 residues. The germline CDR1 and CDR2 sequences are DFQATT and SNEGSKA (reference sequence).

This clonotype appeared many times. The chain employs TRBV29-1 and TRBJ2-2; 10 bases map to TRBD2. After removal of 3 bases from V and 0 bases from J, the junction contained 4 bases not matched to a gene. There are 16 residues in the CDR3. Germline CDR1 SQVTM, CDR2 ANQGSEA. The CDR3 spells CSVDLGLAANTGELFF. Here the CDR3 DNA reads TGCAGCGTTGATTTAGGACTAGCGGCGAACACCGGGGAGCTGTTTTTT.

The chain employs TRBV6-5 and TRBJ2-4; 9 positions match TRBD2. CDR1 is MNHEY and CDR2 is SVGAGI in the germline V gene. The CDR3 has 14 amino acids. The V gene end was trimmed by 0 bases and the J gene end by 11 bases; junction bases not matched to a gene: 5. The CDR3 protein is CASSYSATSGLQYF. For the CDR3, the DNA is TGTGCCAGCAGTTACTCAGCGACTAGCGGCCTTCAGTACTTC.

This clonotype turned up a few times. The chain recombines TRBV5-1 with TRBJ2-1; 12 nucleotides agree with TRBD2. The CDR3 consists of 19 residues. Germline CDR1 reads SGHRS; CDR2 reads YFSETQ. V shed 3 bases and J 1 base; nucleotides not matched to a gene: 11. The CDR3 DNA follows: TGCGCCAGCAGCTCCTGGACTAGCGGGGCCAAACTATCCTACAATGAGCAGTTCTTC. Translated: CASSSWTSGAKLSYNEQFF.

This clonotype was seen a few times. V is TRBV10-3 and J is TRBJ2-1, with a weak D call TRBD2 (7 bases). Germline V CDR1 and CDR2: ENHRY, SYGVKD. Trimming shortened V by 0 bases and J by 7 bases, and 16 bases separated the two germline ends. CDR3 size: 16 residues. This CDR3 is CAISESGPGRGNEQFF. The CDR3 nucleotides are TGTGCCATCAGTGAGTCTGGGCCGGGGAGGGGGAATGAGCAGTTCTTC.

This clonotype turned up a few times. The chain carries TRBV24-1 and TRBJ2-6; a weak D match, TRBD2 (5 bases). V lost 5 bases and J lost 3, with 7 bases in between. The CDR3 consists of 14 residues. Germline CDR1 and CDR2: KGHDR and SFDVKD. This CDR3 reads CATSGGLGANVLTF. The CDR3 DNA sequence: TGTGCCACCAGTGGCGGGCTTGGGGCCAACGTCCTGACTTTC.

The chain's CDR3 is CASSLVTQGFGGELFF. CDR3 DNA sequence: TGTGCCAGCAGCTTAGTCACACAGGGGTTTGGCGGGGAGCTGTTTTTT. V gene TRBV7-2 combines with J gene TRBJ2-2; 7 bases align to TRBD1. Germline trimming cut 1 base from V and 7 bases from J; bases unmatched to any gene: 9. Germline loops: CDR1 SGHTA, CDR2 FQGNSA. The CDR3 is 16 amino acids.

The chain has TRBV28 and TRBJ1-4; the D is unclear. The germline gives CDR1 MDHEN, CDR2 SYDVKM. This CDR3 spans 14 amino acids. V lost 1 base and J lost 8, with 11 bases in between. CDR3 DNA: TGTGCCAGCAGTTTATCCGGGTTAGGGGAAAAACTGTTTTTT. It codes for CASSLSGLGEKLFF.

The table lists this clonotype with many counts. The rearrangement uses TRBV10-3 and TRBJ1-6; 7 positions match TRBD1. This CDR3 has 16 amino acids. The trim removed 9 bases at V and 6 bases at J, leaving 14 bases unmatched. CDR1 ENHRY and CDR2 SYGVKD come from the germline V gene. The CDR3 is CAIAEGGKPINSPLHF. The CDR3 bases are TGTGCCATAGCGGAAGGGGGCAAACCTATTAATTCACCCCTCCACTTT.

This clonotype was detected a few times. The rearrangement uses TRBV7-9 and TRBJ2-7; D uncertain. This CDR3 spans 13 amino acids. The V gene lost 5 bases and the J gene lost 3 bases, with 11 bases spanning the gap. Germline V gene lookup returns CDR1 SEHNR and CDR2 FQNEAQ (reference sequence). CDR3 nucleotide sequence: TGTGCCAGCAGCGGTGGCTTCAGCTACGAGCAGTACTTC. It specifies CASSGGFSYEQYF.

There are a few counts of this clonotype. The rearrangement links TRBV12-1 to TRBJ2-2; TRBD1, the table's D call, lacks a check against the DNA. TRBV12-1 is described as a pseudogene. This CDR3 has 16 residues. CDR3 nucleotides: TGTGCCAGCAGCTTTGATGTCTTAAGGGTTGTCCGGGAGCTGTTTTTT. Protein sequence: CASSFDVLRVVRELFF.

V usage is TRBV3-1 and J usage is TRBJ2-5, with 7 bases matching TRBD2. The trim removed 4 bases at V and 4 bases at J, leaving 9 bases unmatched. Germline loops: CDR1 LGHDT, CDR2 YNNKEL (reference sequence). The CDR3 sequence is 15 residues long. CDR3 sequence reads: CASSRWEGLGETQYF. The CDR3 DNA follows: TGTGCCAGCAGCCGATGGGAGGGCCTTGGAGAGACCCAGTACTTC.

The rearrangement uses TRBV12-3 or TRBV12-4 and TRBJ2-7, with a weak D call TRBD2 (6 bases). V was cut by 3 bases and J by 3 bases, with 15 bases left in between. CDR3 length equals 15 residues. CDR3 nucleotide sequence: TGTGCCAGCAGTTTGGTGGGGGGACGGCTCTACGAGCAGTACTTC. Translating it yields CASSLVGGRLYEQYF.